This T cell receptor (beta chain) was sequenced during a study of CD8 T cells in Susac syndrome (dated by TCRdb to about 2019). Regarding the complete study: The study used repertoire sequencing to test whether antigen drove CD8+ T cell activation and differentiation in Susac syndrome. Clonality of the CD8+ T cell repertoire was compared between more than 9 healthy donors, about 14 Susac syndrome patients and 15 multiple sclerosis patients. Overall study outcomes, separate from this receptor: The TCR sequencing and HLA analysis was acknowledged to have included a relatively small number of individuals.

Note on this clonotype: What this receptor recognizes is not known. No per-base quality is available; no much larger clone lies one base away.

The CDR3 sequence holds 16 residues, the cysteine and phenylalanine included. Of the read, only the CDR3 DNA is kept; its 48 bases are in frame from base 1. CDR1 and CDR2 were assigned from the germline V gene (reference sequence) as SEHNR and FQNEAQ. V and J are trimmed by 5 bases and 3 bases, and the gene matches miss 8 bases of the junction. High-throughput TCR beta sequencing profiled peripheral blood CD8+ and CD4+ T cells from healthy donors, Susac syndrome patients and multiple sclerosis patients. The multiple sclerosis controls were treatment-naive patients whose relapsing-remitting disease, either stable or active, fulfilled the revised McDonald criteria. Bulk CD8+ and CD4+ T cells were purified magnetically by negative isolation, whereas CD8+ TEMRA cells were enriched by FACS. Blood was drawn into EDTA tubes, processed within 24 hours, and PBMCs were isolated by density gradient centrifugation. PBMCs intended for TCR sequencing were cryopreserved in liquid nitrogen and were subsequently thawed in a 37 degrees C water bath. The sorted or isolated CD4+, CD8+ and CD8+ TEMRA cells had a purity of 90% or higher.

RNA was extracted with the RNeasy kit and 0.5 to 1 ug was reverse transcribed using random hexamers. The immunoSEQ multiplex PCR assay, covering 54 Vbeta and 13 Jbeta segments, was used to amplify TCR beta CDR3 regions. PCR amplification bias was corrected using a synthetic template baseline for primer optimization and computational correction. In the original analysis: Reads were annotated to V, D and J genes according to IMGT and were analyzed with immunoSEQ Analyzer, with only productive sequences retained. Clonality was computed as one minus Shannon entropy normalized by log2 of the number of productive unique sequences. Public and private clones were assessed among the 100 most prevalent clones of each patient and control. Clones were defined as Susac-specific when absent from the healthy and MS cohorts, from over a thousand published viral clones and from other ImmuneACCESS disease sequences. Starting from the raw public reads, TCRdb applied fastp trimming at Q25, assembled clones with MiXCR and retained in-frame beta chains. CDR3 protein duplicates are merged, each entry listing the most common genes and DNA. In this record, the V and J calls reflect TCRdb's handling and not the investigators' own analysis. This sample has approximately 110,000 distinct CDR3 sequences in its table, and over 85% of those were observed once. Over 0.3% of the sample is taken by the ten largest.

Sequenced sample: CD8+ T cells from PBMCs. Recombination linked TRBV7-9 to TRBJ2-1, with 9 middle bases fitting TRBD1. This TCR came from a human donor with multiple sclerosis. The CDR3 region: CASSQSRDRVYNEQFF. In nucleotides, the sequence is TGTGCCAGCAGCCAGAGTCGGGACAGGGTCTACAATGAGCAGTTCTTC.